The source of this T cell receptor (beta chain) is a study of cytomegalovirus exposure and HLA in healthy donors. The PCR ran on 60 Vbeta and 13 Jbeta primers. Data came from immunoSEQ multiplex PCR; TCRdb stores just in-frame clones and leaves some out. Counted here are roughly 120,000 clones, roughly four fifths occurring once; the ten biggest clones make up approximately 13%. The TCR comes from a woman aged 60-75 years in good health and CMV-seropositive. The specimen sequenced was PBMCs.

Here the CDR3 reads CASLVPPGTEAFF. The DNA of the CDR3 is TGTGCCAGCCTTGTACCACCGGGAACTGAAGCTTTCTTT. The chain joins TRBV2 to TRBJ1-1; D uncertain. The CDR3 consists of 13 residues. The V gene lost 8 bases and the J gene lost 5 bases, with 15 bases spanning the gap. In germline, CDR1 is SNHLY, CDR2 FYNNEI. Together with reference TRBV2 and TRBJ1-1, the CDR3 gives the full variable domain: EPEVTQTPSHQVTQMGQEVILRCVPISNHLYFYWYRQILGQKVEFLVSFYNNEISEKSEIFDDQFSVERPDGSNFTLKIRSTKLEDSAMYFCASLVPPGTEAFFGQGTRLTVV.